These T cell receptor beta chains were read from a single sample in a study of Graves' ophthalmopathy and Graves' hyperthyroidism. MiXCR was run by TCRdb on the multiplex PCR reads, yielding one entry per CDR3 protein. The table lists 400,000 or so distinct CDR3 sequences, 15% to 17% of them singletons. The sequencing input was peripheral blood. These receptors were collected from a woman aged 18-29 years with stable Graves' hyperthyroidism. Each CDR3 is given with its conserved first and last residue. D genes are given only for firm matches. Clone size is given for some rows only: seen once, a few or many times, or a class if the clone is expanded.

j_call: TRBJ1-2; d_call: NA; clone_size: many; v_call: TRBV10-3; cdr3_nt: TGTGCCATTGGAGCATTAGGGGGCTATGGCTACACCTTC; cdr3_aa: CAIGALGGYGYTF
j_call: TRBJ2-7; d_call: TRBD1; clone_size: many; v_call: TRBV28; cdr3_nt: TGTGCCAGCAGTTCGACCCTAATACGACAGGGGATGTACTTC; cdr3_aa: CASSSTLIRQGMYF
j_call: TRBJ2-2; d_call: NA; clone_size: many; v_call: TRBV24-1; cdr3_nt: TGTGCCACCAGTGATTCCGGGACACCGCTCCAGGCCGGGGAGCTGTTTTTT; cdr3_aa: CATSDSGTPLQAGELFF
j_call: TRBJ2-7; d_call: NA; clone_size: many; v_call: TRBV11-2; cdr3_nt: TGTGCCAGCAGCTTCAGTTTCCCGGCATACGAGCAGTACTTC; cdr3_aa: CASSFSFPAYEQYF
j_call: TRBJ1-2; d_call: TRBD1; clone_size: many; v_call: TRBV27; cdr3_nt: TGTGCCAGCAGTTTATGGGGGACAGCGGCCGGCTACACCTTC; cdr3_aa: CASSLWGTAAGYTF
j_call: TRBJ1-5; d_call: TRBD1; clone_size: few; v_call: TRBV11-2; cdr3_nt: TGTGCCAGCAGCTTAGGGGGACAGAGCAATCAGCCCCAGCATTTT; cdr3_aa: CASSLGGQSNQPQHF
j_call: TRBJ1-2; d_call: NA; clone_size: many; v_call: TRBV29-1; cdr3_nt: TGCAGCGTTGAAGCCAGACACTATGGCTACACCTTC; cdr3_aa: CSVEARHYGYTF
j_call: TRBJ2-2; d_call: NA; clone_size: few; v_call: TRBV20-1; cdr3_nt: TGCAGTGCTTACCAGGGGGGGAACACCGGGGAGCTGTTTTTT; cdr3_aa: CSAYQGGNTGELFF
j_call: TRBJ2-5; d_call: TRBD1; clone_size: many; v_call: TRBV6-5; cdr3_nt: TGTGCCAGCAGTCAGACAGGGGGAGAGACCCAGTACTTC; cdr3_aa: CASSQTGGETQYF
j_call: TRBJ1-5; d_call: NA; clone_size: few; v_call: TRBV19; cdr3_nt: TGTGCCAGTAGTAACCGGGCCCGGGGTCAGCCCCAGCATTTT; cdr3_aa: CASSNRARGQPQHF
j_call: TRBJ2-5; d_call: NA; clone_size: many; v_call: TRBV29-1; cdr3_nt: TGCAGCGTATCGGGCAGGCCTCCCCAGGAGACCCAGTACTTC; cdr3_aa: CSVSGRPPQETQYF
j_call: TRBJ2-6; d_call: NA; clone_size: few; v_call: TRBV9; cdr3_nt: TGTGCCAGCAGCGTAGCTCAGGAGCCCTCTGGGGCCAACGTCCTGACTTTC; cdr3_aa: CASSVAQEPSGANVLTF
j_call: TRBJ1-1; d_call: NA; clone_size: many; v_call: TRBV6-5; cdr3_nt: TGTGCCAGCACTTTAGGATGGGGGACTGAATCTTTCTTT; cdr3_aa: CASTLGWGTESFF
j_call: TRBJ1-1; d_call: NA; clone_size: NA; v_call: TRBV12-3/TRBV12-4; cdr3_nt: TGTGCCAGCAGTTTAGAGTTTAACACTGAAGCTTTCTTT; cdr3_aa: CASSLEFNTEAFF
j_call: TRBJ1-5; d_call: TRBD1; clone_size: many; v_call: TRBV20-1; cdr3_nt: TGCAGTGCTACCAGGGGGGATCAGCCCCAGCATTTT; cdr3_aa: CSATRGDQPQHF
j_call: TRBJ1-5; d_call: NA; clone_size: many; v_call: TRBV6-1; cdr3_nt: TGTGCCAGCAGTGAGTGGTCAGGCCGACTCGATCAGCCCCAGCATTTT; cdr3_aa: CASSEWSGRLDQPQHF
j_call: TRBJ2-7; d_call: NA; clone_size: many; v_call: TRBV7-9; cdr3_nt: TGTGCCAGCAGATCGGGCAGGGCCTACGAGCAGTACTTC; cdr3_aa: CASRSGRAYEQYF
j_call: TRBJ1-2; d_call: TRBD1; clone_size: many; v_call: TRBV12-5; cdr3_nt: TGTGCTAGTGGCCCGGGACAGGGTACTGGCTACACCTTC; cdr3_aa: CASGPGQGTGYTF
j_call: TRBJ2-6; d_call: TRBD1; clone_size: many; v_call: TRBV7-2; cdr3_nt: TGTGCCAGCAGCTCGGACAGGGGGCACATTGGGGCCAACGTCCTGACTTTC; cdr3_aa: CASSSDRGHIGANVLTF
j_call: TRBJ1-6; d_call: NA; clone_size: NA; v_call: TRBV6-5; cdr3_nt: TGTGCCAGCAGTTACGGAGCCACGGAGTCACCCCTCCACTTT; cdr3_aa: CASSYGATESPLHF
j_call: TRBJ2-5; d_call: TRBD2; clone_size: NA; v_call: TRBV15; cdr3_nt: TGTGCCACCAGCCCCTGGGGGGGGGGCCAAGAGACCCAGTACTTC; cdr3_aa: CATSPWGGGQETQYF
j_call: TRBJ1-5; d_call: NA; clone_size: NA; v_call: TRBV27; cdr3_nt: TGTGCCAGCCGTCCCGTGGGTAGCAATCAGCCCCAGCATTTT; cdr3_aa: CASRPVGSNQPQHF
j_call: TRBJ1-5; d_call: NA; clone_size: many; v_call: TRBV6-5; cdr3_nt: TGTGCCAGCAGTTACTCGTCTGGGGGGGGGTCCACCCAGCCCCAGCATTTT; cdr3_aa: CASSYSSGGGSTQPQHF
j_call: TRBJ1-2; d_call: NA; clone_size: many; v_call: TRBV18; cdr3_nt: TGTGCCAGCTCCCACAACAGGGTTATTACTAACTATGGCTACACCTTC; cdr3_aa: CASSHNRVITNYGYTF
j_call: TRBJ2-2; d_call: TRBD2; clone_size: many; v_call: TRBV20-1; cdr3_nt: TGCAGTGCTAGGGCTAGCGGGGGGGGAAACACCGGGGAGCTGTTTTTT; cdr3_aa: CSARASGGGNTGELFF
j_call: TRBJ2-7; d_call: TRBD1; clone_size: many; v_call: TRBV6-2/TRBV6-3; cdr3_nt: TGTGCCAGCAGTTACCCGTTAACTTCGACAGGGAAGGACTACGAGCAGTACTTC; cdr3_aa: CASSYPLTSTGKDYEQYF
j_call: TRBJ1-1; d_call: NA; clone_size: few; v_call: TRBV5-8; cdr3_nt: TGTGCCAGCAGCTTTGGGACCTTAGACACTGAAGCTTTCTTT; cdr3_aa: CASSFGTLDTEAFF
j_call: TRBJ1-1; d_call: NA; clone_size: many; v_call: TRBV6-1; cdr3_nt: TGTGCCAGCTCTCCGTTGACAGGTTCCACTGAAGCTTTCTTT; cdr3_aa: CASSPLTGSTEAFF
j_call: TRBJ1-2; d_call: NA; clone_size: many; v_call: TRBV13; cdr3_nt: TGTGCCAGCAGCTTAGCTCCAGCAAAGCGGTTGGAAGGCTACACCTTC; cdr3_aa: CASSLAPAKRLEGYTF
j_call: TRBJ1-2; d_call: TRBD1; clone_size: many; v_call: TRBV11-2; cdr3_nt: TGTGCCAGCAGCCCCGCTCCGGGACAGGGGTTCGTAGGCTACACCTTC; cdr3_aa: CASSPAPGQGFVGYTF
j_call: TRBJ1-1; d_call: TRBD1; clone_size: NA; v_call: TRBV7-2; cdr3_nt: TGTGCCAACAGCTTTGAGGGGACAGGGGCCACTGAAGCTTTCTTT; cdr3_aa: CANSFEGTGATEAFF
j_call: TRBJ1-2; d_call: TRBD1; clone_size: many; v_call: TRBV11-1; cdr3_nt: TGTGCCAGCAGCCAGGACAGGGACTATGGCTACACCTTC; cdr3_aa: CASSQDRDYGYTF
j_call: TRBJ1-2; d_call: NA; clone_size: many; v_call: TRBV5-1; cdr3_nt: TGCGCCAGCAGCAGCGGGGGTTGGAACTATGGCTACACCTTC; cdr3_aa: CASSSGGWNYGYTF
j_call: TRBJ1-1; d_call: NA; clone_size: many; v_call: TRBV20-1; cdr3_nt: TGCAGTGCCCCCGGAACACCTAACACTGAAGCTTTCTTT; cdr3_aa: CSAPGTPNTEAFF
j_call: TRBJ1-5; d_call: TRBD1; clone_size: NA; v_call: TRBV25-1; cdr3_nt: TGTGCCAGCAGAGACCCGGGACAGGGTTATCAGCCCCAGCATTTT; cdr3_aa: CASRDPGQGYQPQHF
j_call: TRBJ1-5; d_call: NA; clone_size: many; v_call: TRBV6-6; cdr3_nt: TGTGCCAGCAGTTACTCGATGCCTCCTAGCAATCAGCCCCAGCATTTT; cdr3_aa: CASSYSMPPSNQPQHF
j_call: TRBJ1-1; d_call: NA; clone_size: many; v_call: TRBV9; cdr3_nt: TGTGCCAGCAGCGCGGGCCTTGGGGACACTGAAGCTTTCTTT; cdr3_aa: CASSAGLGDTEAFF
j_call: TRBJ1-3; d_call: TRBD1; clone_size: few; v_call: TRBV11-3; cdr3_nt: TGTGCCAGCTCCAAGGGGACAGGGGCTGGAAACACCATATATTTT; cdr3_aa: CASSKGTGAGNTIYF
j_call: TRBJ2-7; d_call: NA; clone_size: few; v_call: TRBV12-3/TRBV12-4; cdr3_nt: TGTGCCAGCAGCCACGCGGGACCCCGGAGGGACGAGCAGTACTTC; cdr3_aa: CASSHAGPRRDEQYF
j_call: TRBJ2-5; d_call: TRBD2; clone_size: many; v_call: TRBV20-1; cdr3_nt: TGCAGTGCTCTCCGGGGGGGTCAAGAGACCCAGTACTTC; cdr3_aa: CSALRGGQETQYF
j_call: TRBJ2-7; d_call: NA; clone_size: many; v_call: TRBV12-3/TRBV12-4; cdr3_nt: TGTGCCAGCAGTTTCGGACGGATATCCTACGAGCAGTACTTC; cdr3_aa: CASSFGRISYEQYF